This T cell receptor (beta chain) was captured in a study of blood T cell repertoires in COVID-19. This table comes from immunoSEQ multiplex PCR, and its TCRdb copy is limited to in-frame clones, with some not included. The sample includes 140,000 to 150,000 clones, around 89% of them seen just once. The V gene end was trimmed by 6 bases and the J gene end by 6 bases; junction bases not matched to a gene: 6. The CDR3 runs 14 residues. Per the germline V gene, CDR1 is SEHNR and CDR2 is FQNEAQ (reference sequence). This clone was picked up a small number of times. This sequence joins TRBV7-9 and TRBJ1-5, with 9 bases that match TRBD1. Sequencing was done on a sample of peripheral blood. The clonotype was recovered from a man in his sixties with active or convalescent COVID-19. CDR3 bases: TGTGCCAGCAGTCGACAGGGGGAAGGTCAGCCCCAGCATTTT. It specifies CASSRQGEGQPQHF.